One sample yielded the 9 T cell receptor beta chains listed below, sequenced in a study of blood T cell repertoires in COVID-19. Produced via immunoSEQ multiplex PCR; TCRdb's table is partial and in-frame only. The table records under 300,000 clones, approximately 85% of them present only once. The specimen sequenced was PBMCs or T cells enriched from blood (not recorded which). All receptors derive from a woman aged 50 to 60 who had recovered from COVID-19.

This sequence joins TRBV7-2 and TRBJ1-5; tentatively, D is TRBD1 (5 bases). The V and J ends lost 1 base and 2 bases respectively, with 9 bases between them. The CDR3 consists of 15 residues. Germline V gives CDR1 SGHTA, CDR2 FQGNSA. The CDR3 DNA is TGTGCCAGCAGCTTAGAAGCGGGACGCAATCAGCCCCAGCATTTT. It is translated as CASSLEAGRNQPQHF.

The CDR3 spells CASRVAGEINNEQFF. The CDR3 nucleotides are TGTGCCAGCAGGGTAGCGGGAGAGATCAACAATGAGCAGTTCTTC. The V call is TRBV27, the J call TRBJ2-1; TRBD2 aligns across 9 bases. Germline V lookup: CDR1 MNHEY, CDR2 SMNVEV (reference sequence). The CDR3 totals 15 residues. V was pared by 6 bases and J by 5 bases, with 8 bases of the junction left unmatched.

J is TRBJ2-1 and V is TRBV19, with D maybe TRBD2 (7 bases). With 3 bases removed from V and 9 bases from J, the gap between germline ends came to 12 bases. Germline CDR1 is LNHDA and CDR2 is SQIVND (reference sequence). The CDR3 has 13 amino acids. DNA of the CDR3: TGTGCCAGTAGTATCGGGGGGCTTAGTGAGCAGTTCTTC. As protein: CASSIGGLSEQFF.

J is TRBJ2-1 and V is TRBV9; TRBD1 aligns across 8 bases. Germline loops: CDR1 SGDLS, CDR2 YYNGEE. This CDR3 has 14 residues. Unmatched junction bases numbered 7, after V lost 5 bases and J lost 6 bases. The CDR3: CASSKGGTGNEQFF. The CDR3, as DNA: TGTGCCAGCAGTAAAGGGGGGACAGGCAATGAGCAGTTCTTC.

This clone appeared once. The V gene is TRBV28, the J gene TRBJ2-7, with 10 bases matching TRBD2. Germline V gives CDR1 MDHEN, CDR2 SYDVKM. CDR3 size: 16 residues. Losses at the gene ends were 5 bases for V and 2 bases for J; bases not matched to a gene: 9. The CDR3 region is CASSLPPSGGTYEQYF. The DNA of the CDR3 is TGTGCCAGCAGTCTGCCCCCTAGCGGGGGTACCTACGAGCAGTACTTC.

The rearrangement links TRBV11-2 to TRBJ2-3, with 9 bases that match TRBD2. Germline V gives CDR1 SGHAT, CDR2 FQNNGV. The V and J ends lost 5 bases and 0 bases, in that order; junction bases with no gene match: 6. The CDR3 length is 16 residues. This chain's CDR3 is CASSLGTSRSTDTQYF. The CDR3 DNA reads as TGTGCCAGCAGCCTCGGGACTAGCCGGAGCACAGATACGCAGTATTTT. Looking up the rest from reference TRBV11-2 and TRBJ2-3 gives the full variable domain: EAGVAQSPRYKIIEKRQSVAFWCNPISGHATLYWYQQILGQGPKLLIQFQNNGVVDDSQLPKDRFSAERLKGVDSTLKIQPAKLEDSAVYLCASSLGTSRSTDTQYFGPGTRLTVL.

The CDR3 sequence is CASSLRGSGESEQFF. Written as DNA, the CDR3 is TGTGCCAGCAGCTTGCGGGGATCGGGGGAATCTGAGCAGTTCTTC. This chain links TRBV7-3 with TRBJ2-1; tentatively, D is TRBD2 (6 bases). V was shortened by 3 bases and J by 9 bases, with 18 bases between the two germline ends. The germline V gene has CDR1 SGHTA and CDR2 FQGTGA. CDR3 size: 15 residues.

There are a few counts of this clone. V is TRBV28 and J is TRBJ1-5, with D possibly matching TRBD1 (5 bases). Trimming pared 6 bases from V and 4 bases from J, leaving 13 bases between. The CDR3 spans 14 residues. Germline V gene lookup returns CDR1 MDHEN and CDR2 SYDVKM. CDR3 sequence: CASSPGLSNQPQHF. The CDR3 nucleotides are TGTGCCAGCAGCCCGGGACTCTCGAATCAGCCCCAGCATTTT.

V and J are TRBV21-1 and TRBJ2-1; the table names TRBD2, a call not compared with the DNA. TRBV21-1 is termed a pseudogene. The CDR3 sequence is 14 residues long. CDR3 sequence reads: CASTGLAGDNEQFF. DNA for the CDR3: TGTGCCAGCACGGGACTAGCGGGAGACAATGAGCAGTTCTTC.